This T cell receptor (beta chain) came from a study of graft-versus-host responses after intestinal transplantation (dated by TCRdb to the early 2020s). Regarding the complete study: The transplants that recipients received were multivisceral, liver-intestinal, or isolated intestinal. Samples from a few later patients were sequenced in-house on an Illumina MiSeq with MiXCR processing rather than by the commercial service. After intestinal transplantation, graft-versus-host and host-versus-graft alloreactive T cell clones in the graft, circulation and bone marrow were tracked using bulk TCR-beta CDR3 sequencing. Donor T cell macrochimerism was defined as a peak of at least 4% donor T cells among recipient peripheral blood mononuclear cells. Of the 20 to 25 intestinal transplant recipients enrolled in the cohort, one of whom was a retransplant, 3 patients without pretransplant specimens were excluded. Anti-thymocyte globulin induction was given to all recipients, followed by maintenance tacrolimus and steroids for around three years. Alloreactive clones were identified by sequencing pre-transplant mixed lymphocyte reaction products and comparing these products with unstimulated pre-transplant donor and recipient T cells.

Broader findings and caveats from the paper: Early after transplant, peak levels of circulating GvH clones were found to be associated with declines in HvG clones. In the allografts of patients with donor T cell macrochimerism, GvH to HvG T cell clonal ratios were high. Conclusions were limited by the relatively low number and heterogeneity of intestinal transplant patients. GvH clones were detected in recipient bone marrow, and some appeared earlier in ileal mucosa or blood, consistent with an intestinal mucosal origin.

The library came from the immunoSEQ multiplex PCR assay. For most patients, genomic DNA was subjected to high-throughput TCR-beta CDR3 sequencing by Adaptive Biotechnologies. In the paper's pipeline: TCR sequencing data were retrieved from Adaptive's ImmunoSEQ software for some 19 patients, whereas three other patients were processed with MiXCR and VDJtools. CDR3 nucleotide sequences shared by donor and recipient were removed because the origin of these sequences could not be assigned. To be classed as alloreactive, a clone needed at least 2-fold expansion over unstimulated cells and a minimum CFSE-low frequency of 0.002% (template counts) or 0.001% (read counts). A clone was considered mappable if detected in the sequenced pre-transplant spleen, lymph node, or MLR CFSE-low populations of the donor or recipient. Cumulative frequency of alloreactive clones was calculated as a percentage of all sequences weighted by copy number. The clones in this table, taken by TCRdb from immuneACCESS, are in-frame only. Not every clone is retained; where verified, under half of the shortfall comes from an unresolved V gene, and the cause of the rest is unknown. V and J calls plus clone size are reproduced from that table; the DNA served to infer D and trimming. For this sample the table gives around 7,800 clones, of which under 70% were detected only once. 5% to 6.5% of the sample comes from the top ten.

The germline V gene supplies CDR1 MDHEN and CDR2 SYDVKM. The CDR3 goes from the cysteine to the phenylalanine over 15 residues. The sequence is cut down to CDR3 DNA, 45 bases in frame from base 1. The germline ends are 18 bases apart after V is trimmed by 5 bases and J by 6 bases. On this clone itself: Its recognized antigen is unknown. It has no much larger one-base neighbor in the sample; base qualities were not kept.

To isolate intraepithelial and lamina propria lymphocytes from graft specimens, dithiothreitol, EDTA incubations and collagenase D digestion were used. Bulk TCR-beta sequencing was performed on serial intestinal graft biopsy specimens collected as late as 600 days after transplant. This specimen consisted of ileum tissue, obtained about 55 days after transplant. This chain is built from TRBV28 and TRBJ2-3; the D gene is possibly TRBD2, with 5 bases matching. The receptor was derived from a human patient who received an intestinal transplant, so some T cells may come from the graft donor. Here the CDR3 is given as CASSLSKAAADTQYF. The sequence in DNA is TGTGCCAGCAGTCTATCTAAGGCAGCGGCGGATACGCAGTATTTT.